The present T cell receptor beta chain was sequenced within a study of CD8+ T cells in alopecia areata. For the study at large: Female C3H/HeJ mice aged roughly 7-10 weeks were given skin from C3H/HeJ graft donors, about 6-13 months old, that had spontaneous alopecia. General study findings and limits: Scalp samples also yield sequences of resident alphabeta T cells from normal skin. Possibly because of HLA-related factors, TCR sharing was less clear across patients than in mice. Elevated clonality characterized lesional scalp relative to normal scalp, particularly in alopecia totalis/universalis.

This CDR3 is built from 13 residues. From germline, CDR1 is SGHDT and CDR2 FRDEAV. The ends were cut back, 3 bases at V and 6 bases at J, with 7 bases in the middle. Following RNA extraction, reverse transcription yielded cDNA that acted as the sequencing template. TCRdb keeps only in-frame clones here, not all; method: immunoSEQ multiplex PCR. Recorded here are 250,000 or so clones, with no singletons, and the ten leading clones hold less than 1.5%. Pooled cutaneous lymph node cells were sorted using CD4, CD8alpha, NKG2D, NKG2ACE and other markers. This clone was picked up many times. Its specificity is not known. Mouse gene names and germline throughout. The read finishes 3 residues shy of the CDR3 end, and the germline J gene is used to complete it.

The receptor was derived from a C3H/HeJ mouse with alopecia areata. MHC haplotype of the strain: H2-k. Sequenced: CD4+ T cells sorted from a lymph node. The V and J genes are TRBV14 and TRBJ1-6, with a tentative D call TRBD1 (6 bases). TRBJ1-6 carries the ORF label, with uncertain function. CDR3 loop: CASSWGANSPLYF. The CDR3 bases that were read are TGTGCCAGCAGTTGGGGGGCTAATTCGCCC.